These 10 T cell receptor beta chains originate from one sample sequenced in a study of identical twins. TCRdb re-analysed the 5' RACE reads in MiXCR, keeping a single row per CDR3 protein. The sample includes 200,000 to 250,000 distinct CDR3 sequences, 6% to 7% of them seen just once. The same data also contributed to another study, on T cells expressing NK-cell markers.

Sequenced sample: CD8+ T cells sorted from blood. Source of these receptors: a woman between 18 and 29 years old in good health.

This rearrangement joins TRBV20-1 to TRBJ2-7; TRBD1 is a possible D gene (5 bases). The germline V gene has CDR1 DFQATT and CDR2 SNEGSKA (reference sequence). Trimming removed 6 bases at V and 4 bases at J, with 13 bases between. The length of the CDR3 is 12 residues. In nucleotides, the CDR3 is TGCAGTGCAAGGGGCGCCTCGTACGAGCAGTACTTC. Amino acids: CSARGASYEQYF.

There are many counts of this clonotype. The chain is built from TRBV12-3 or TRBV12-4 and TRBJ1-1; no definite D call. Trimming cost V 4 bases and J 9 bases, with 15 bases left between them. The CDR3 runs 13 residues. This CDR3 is CASSYDPSLKAFF. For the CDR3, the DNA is TGTGCCAGCAGTTACGATCCCTCACTGAAAGCTTTCTTT.

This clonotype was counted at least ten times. CDR3 region: CASSLSWRSYEQYF. In DNA form, the CDR3 reads TGTGCCAGCAGTTTATCTTGGCGATCCTACGAGCAGTACTTC. This chain joins TRBV27 and TRBJ2-7; the D is unclear. V was clipped by 0 bases and J by 1 base, with 7 bases between them. Germline values: CDR1 MNHEY, CDR2 SMNVEV (reference sequence). This CDR3 region has 14 residues.

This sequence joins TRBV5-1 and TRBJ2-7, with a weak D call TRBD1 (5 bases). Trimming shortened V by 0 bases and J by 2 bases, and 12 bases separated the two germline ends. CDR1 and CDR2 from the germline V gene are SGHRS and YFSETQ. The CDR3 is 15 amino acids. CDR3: CASSLDTMGPYEQYF. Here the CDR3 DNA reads TGCGCCAGCAGCTTGGATACTATGGGGCCCTACGAGCAGTACTTC.

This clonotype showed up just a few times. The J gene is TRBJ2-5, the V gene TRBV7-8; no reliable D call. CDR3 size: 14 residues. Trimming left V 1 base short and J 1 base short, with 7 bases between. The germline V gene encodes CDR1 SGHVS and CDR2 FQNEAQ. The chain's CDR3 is CASSLVAAQETQYF. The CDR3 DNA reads TGTGCCAGCAGCTTAGTCGCAGCCCAAGAGACCCAGTACTTC.

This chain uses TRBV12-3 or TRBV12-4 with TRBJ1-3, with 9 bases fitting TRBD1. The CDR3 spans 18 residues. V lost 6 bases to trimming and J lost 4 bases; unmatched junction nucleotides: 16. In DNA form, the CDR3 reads TGTGCCAGCAGCATATGGCCGGGACAGGGAGGTACAGGAAACACCATATATTTT. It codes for CASSIWPGQGGTGNTIYF.

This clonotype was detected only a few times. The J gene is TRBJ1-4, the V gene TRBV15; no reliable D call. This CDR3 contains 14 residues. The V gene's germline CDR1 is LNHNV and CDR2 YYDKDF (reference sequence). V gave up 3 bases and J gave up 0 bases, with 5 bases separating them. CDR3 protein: CATSRTATNEKLFF. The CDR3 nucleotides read TGTGCCACCAGCAGGACCGCAACTAATGAAAAACTGTTTTTT.

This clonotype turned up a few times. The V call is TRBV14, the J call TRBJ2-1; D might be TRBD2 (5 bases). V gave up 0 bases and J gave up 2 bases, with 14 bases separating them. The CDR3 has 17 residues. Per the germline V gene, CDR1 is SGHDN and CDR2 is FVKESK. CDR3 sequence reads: CASSQESLAQAYNEQFF. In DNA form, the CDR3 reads TGTGCCAGCAGCCAAGAGAGTCTAGCTCAAGCCTACAATGAGCAGTTCTTC. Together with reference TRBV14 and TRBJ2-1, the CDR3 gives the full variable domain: EAGVTQFPSHSVIEKGQTVTLRCDPISGHDNLYWYRRVMGKEIKFLLHFVKESKQDESGMPNNRFLAERTGGTYSTLKVQPAELEDSGVYFCASSQESLAQAYNEQFFGPGTRLTVL.

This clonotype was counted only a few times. The CDR3 sequence is CASSVAREGELFF. Written as DNA, the CDR3 is TGTGCCAGCAGCGTAGCCAGGGAGGGGGAGCTGTTTTTT. The V and J genes are TRBV9 and TRBJ2-2; D is possibly TRBD1 or TRBD2 (5 bases each). This CDR3 comprises 13 residues. Germline-derived CDR1 and CDR2 are SGDLS and YYNGEE. Trimming left V 0 bases short and J 8 bases short, with 8 bases between.

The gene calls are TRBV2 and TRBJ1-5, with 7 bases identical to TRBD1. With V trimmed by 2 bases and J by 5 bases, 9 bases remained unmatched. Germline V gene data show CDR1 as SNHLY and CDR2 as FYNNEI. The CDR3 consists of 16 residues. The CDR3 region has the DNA TGTGCCAGCAGTGAAAGGGGGAGGGGGCGGGATCAGCCCCAGCATTTT. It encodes CASSERGRGRDQPQHF.